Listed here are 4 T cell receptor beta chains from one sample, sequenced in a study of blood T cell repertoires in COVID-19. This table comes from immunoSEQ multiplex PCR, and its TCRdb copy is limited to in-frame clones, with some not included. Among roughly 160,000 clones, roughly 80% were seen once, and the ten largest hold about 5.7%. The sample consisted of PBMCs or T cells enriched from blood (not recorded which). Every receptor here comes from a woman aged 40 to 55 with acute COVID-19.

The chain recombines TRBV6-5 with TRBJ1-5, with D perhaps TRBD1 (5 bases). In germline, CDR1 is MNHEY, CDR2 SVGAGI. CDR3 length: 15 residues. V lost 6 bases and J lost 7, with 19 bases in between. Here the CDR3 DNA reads TGTGCCAGCAGACTGTCGCAGGGTAGCCAGCAGCCCCAGCATTTT. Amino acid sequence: CASRLSQGSQQPQHF.

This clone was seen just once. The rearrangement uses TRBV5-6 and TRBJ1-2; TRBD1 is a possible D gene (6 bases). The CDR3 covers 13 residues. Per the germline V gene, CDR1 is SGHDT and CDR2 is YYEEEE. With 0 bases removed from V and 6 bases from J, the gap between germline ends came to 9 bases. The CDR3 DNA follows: TGTGCCAGCAGCTTGGGACAGGTGGATGGCTACACCTTC. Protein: CASSLGQVDGYTF.

CDR3: CASSPQQRDSNEQFF. In DNA, the CDR3 is TGTGCCAGCAGTCCCCAACAGCGGGACTCGAATGAGCAGTTCTTC. The chain carries TRBV6-5 and TRBJ2-1; TRBD2 matches 7 bases. The CDR3 totals 15 residues. The junction had 11 bases not matched to a gene; V was cut back by 5 bases and J by 7 bases. Germline CDR1 MNHEY, CDR2 SVGAGI.

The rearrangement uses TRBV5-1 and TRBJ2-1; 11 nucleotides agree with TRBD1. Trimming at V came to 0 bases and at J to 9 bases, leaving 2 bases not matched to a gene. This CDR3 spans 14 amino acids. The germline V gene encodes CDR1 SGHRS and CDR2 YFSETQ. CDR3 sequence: CASSLGDRGTEQFF. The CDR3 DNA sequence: TGCGCCAGCAGCTTGGGGGACAGGGGGACTGAGCAGTTCTTC.